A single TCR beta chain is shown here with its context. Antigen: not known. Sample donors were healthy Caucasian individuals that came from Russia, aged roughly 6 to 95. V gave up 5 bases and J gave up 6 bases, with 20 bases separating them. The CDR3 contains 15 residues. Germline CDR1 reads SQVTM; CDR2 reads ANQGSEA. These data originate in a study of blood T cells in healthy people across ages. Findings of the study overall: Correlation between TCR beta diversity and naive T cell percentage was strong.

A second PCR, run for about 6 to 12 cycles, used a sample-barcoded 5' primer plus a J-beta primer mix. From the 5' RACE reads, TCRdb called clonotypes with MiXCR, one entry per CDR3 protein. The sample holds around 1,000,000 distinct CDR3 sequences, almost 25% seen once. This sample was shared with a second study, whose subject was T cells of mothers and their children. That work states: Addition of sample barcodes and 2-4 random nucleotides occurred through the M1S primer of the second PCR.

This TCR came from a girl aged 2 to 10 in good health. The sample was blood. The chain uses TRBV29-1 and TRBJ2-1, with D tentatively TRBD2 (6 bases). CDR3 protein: CSVITGLAAPNEQFF. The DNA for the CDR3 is TGCAGCGTTATAACGGGACTCGCCGCCCCCAATGAGCAGTTCTTC.